This T cell receptor (beta chain) appears in the sequencing data of a study of shared clonotypes between healthy human individuals. TCRdb's table, derived via immunoSEQ multiplex PCR, lists solely in-frame clones and lacks some. The sample shows roughly 590,000 clones, roughly 95% of them seen only once. It was CD45RO-negative cells, positively selected for CCR7, that made up naive CD8 cells, with terminally differentiated effector memory CD45RA+ cells excluded. This CDR3 spans 10 amino acids. CDR1 and CDR2 (germline): MNHNS, SASEGT. V was clipped by 8 bases and J by 6 bases, with 8 bases between them.

The specimen was naive CD8+ T cells sorted from blood. The chain employs TRBV6-1 and TRBJ2-7; D gene uncertain. This sequence was found in a woman aged 25 to 39 in good health. Here the CDR3 DNA reads TGTGCCAGCGGTTGGGGCGAGCAGTACTTC. Its translation: CASGWGEQYF.